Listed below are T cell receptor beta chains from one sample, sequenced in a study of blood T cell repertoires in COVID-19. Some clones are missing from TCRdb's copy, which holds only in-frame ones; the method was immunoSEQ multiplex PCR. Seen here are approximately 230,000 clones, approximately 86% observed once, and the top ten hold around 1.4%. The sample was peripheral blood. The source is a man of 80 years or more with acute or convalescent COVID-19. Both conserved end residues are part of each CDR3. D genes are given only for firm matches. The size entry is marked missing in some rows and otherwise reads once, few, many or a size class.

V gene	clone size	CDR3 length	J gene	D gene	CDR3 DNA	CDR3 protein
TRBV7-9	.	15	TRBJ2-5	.	TGTGCCAGCAGCTTAGATCTAAGACAGCAAGAGACCCAGTACTTC	CASSLDLRQQETQYF
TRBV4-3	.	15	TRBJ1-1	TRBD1	TGCGCCAGCAACCCCCCCGGACAGGAGAACACTGAAGCTTTCTTT	CASNPPGQENTEAFF
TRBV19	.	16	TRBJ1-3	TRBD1	TGTGCCAGTAGTATAGGCGGACAGGCTCCTGGAAACACCATATATTTT	CASSIGGQAPGNTIYF
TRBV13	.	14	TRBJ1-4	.	TGTGCCAGCAGCTTAGGAGCGGCGGGGGAAAAACTGTTTTTT	CASSLGAAGEKLFF
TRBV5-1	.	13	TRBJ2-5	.	TGCGCCAGCAGCGAGGTCAGGGAGGCGACCCAGTACTTC	CASSEVREATQYF
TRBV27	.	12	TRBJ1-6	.	TGTGCCACCCGCGGGGCTAGTTCACCCCTCCACTTT	CATRGASSPLHF
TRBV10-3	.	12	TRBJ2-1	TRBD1	TGTGCCATCATGGGACAGTACAATGAGCAGTTCTTC	CAIMGQYNEQFF
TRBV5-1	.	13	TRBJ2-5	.	TGCGCCAGCAGCGCCCGACAGTCGGAGACCCAGTACTTC	CASSARQSETQYF
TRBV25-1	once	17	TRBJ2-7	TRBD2	TGTGCCAGCAGTGAATCTATAGCGGGAGGGCCTCCCTACGAGCAGTACTTC	CASSESIAGGPPYEQYF
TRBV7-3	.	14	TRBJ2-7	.	TGTGCCAGCAGCCCAGGGGCCCGTACCCACGAGCAGTACTTC	CASSPGARTHEQYF
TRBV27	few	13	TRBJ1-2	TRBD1	TGTGCCAGCAGCCGAACAGGGGACTATGGCTACACCTTC	CASSRTGDYGYTF
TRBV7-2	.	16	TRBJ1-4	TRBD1	TGTGCCAGCAGCTTAGGACAGGGGTTGGCTATTGAAAAACTGTTTTTT	CASSLGQGLAIEKLFF
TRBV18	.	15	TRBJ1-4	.	TGTGCCAGCTCACCCGTGTCGGGAACTAATGAAAAACTGTTTTTT	CASSPVSGTNEKLFF
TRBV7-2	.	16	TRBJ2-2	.	TGTGCCAGCAGCCCCCTAGGAGGCCCTGGGACCGGGGAGCTGTTTTTT	CASSPLGGPGTGELFF
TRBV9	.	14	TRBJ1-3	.	TGTGCCAGCAGCCCGGCGGCCTCTGGAAACACCATATATTTT	CASSPAASGNTIYF
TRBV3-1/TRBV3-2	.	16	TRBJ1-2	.	TGTGCCAGCAGCCCCCGCGGCTTACCTCGTGAGTATGGCTACACCTTC	CASSPRGLPREYGYTF
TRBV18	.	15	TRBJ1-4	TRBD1	TGTGCCAGCTCCCACACAGGGGCTGATAATGAAAAACTGTTTTTT	CASSHTGADNEKLFF
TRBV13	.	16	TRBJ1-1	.	TGTGCCAGCGGACTTACCCCCGGCCTGATGAACACTGAAGCTTTCTTT	CASGLTPGLMNTEAFF
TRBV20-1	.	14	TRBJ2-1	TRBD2	TGCAGTGCTAGTGCGGGGAGGGGTTACAATGAGCAGTTCTTC	CSASAGRGYNEQFF
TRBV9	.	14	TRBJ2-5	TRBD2	TGTGCCAGCAGCGTCGGGACTAGCCAAGAGACCCAGTACTTC	CASSVGTSQETQYF
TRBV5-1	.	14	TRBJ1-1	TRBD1	TGCGCCAGCAGACCGGACAGGATGAACACTGAAGCTTTCTTT	CASRPDRMNTEAFF
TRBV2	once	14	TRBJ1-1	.	TGTGCCAGCATTGAGCCACATGTGAACACTGAAGCTTTCTTT	CASIEPHVNTEAFF
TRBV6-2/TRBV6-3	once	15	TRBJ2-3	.	TGTGCCAGCAGTCTATTGGGGCTACCCACAGATACGCAGTATTTT	CASSLLGLPTDTQYF
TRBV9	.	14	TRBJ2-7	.	TGTGCCAGCAGCAAGATCTTCAGCTCCTACGAGCAGTACTTC	CASSKIFSSYEQYF
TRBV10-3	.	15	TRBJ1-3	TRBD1	TGTGCCATCAGTGAGGGGACAGGGGCTGGAAACACCATATATTTT	CAISEGTGAGNTIYF
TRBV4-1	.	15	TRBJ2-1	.	TGCGCCAGCAGCGCCGGGCTAGCGAGAATAAATGAGCAGTTCTTC	CASSAGLARINEQFF
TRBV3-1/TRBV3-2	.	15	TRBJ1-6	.	TGTGCCAGCAGCCAAGGGGCGGCAGGGGATTCACCCCTCCACTTT	CASSQGAAGDSPLHF
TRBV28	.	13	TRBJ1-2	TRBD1	TGTGCCAGCAGCCTAGGACAGGGACCTGGCTACACCTTC	CASSLGQGPGYTF
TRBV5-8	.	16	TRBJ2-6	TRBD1	TGTGCCAGCAGCTTTTACAGGGGCTCTGGGGCCAACGTCCTGACTTTC	CASSFYRGSGANVLTF
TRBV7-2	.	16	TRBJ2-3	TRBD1	TGTGCCAGCAGCTTAGGACAGGGGCGACGTCCAGATACGCAGTATTTT	CASSLGQGRRPDTQYF
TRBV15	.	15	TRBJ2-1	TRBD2	TGTGCCACCAGCGGCGCTAGCGGGGGATCGAATGAGCAGTTCTTC	CATSGASGGSNEQFF
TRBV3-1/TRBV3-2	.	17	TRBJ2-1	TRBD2	TGTGCCAGCAGTCAGCCCGGGACTAGCGGGAGGGCCAATGAGCAGTTCTTC	CASSQPGTSGRANEQFF
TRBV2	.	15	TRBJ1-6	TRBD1	TGTGCCAGCACCGTGCGGGACAGACATAATTCACCCCTCCACTTT	CASTVRDRHNSPLHF
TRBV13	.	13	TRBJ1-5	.	TGTGCCAGCAGCAGAAGGGGGAATCAGCCCCAGCATTTT	CASSRRGNQPQHF
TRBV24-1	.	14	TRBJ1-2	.	TGTGCCACCAGTGAGTCACAGTTTAACTATGGCTACACCTTC	CATSESQFNYGYTF
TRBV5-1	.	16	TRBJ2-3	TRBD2	TGCGCCAGCAGCCTTGCGGTTGCGGGAGTAACAGATACGCAGTATTTT	CASSLAVAGVTDTQYF
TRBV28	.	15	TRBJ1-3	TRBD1	TGTGCCAGCAGCCTGACAGGGGCCTCTGGAAACACCATATATTTT	CASSLTGASGNTIYF
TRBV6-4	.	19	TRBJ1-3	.	TGTGCCAGCAGATTAGCCCTTGGAGGAAGGAAAACGCCTGGAAACACCATATATTTT	CASRLALGGRKTPGNTIYF
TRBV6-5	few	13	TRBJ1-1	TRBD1	TGTGCCAGCAGTATGACAGGGTACACTGAAGCTTTCTTT	CASSMTGYTEAFF
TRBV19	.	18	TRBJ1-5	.	TGTGCCAGTAGTACTCAGAGCCCAGGCCAGGTCAGCAATCAGCCCCAGCATTTT	CASSTQSPGQVSNQPQHF
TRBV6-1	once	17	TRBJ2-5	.	TGTGCCAGCAGTGCCACCATGGGGCGGGGTGGGCCAGAGACCCAGTACTTC	CASSATMGRGGPETQYF
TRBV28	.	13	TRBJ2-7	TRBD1	TGTGCCAGCAGATCAGGGGGTTGGGGCGAGCAGTACTTC	CASRSGGWGEQYF
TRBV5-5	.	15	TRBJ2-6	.	TGTGCCAGCAGCCGAGAACCCTCTGGGGCCAACGTCCTGACTTTC	CASSREPSGANVLTF
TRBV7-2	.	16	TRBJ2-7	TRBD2	TGTGCCAGCAGCTTAGAGGGGACTAGCGGCACCTACGAGCAGTACTTC	CASSLEGTSGTYEQYF
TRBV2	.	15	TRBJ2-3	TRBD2	TGTGCCAGCAGCGCCCGGGTAGCGGGAGGAGATACGCAGTATTTT	CASSARVAGGDTQYF
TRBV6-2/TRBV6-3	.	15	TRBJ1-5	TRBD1	TGTGCCAGCAGTTACTCGGGACAGGGGTATCAGCCCCAGCATTTT	CASSYSGQGYQPQHF
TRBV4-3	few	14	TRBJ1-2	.	TGCGCCAGCAGCCAATCCAGGGCTAACTATGGCTACACCTTC	CASSQSRANYGYTF
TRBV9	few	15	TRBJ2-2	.	TGTGCCAGCAGCCCAGAGGAGGGCGGGACCGGGGAGCTGTTTTTT	CASSPEEGGTGELFF
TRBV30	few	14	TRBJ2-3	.	TGTGCCTGGAGTGTACCCGGGAGCACAGATACGCAGTATTTT	CAWSVPGSTDTQYF
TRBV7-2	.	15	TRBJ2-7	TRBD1	TGTGCCAGCAACCAAAATACAGGGGCGGTAGGCGAGCAGTACTTC	CASNQNTGAVGEQYF
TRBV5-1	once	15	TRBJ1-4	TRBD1	TGCGCCAGCAGCGAAATGACAGGGGCAGGGGAAAAACTGTTTTTT	CASSEMTGAGEKLFF
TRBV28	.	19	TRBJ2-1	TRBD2	TGTGCCAGCAGCTTAACCGGGACTAGCGGGAGGAGCTCCTACAATGAGCAGTTCTTC	CASSLTGTSGRSSYNEQFF
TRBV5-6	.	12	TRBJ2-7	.	TGTGCCAGCAGCCATCATTTCTACGAGCAGTACTTC	CASSHHFYEQYF
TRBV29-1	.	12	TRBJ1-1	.	TGCAGCGTTGGGGAGGGAGGCACTGAAGCTTTCTTT	CSVGEGGTEAFF
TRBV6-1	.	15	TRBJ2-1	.	TGTGCCAGCAGTGACGGGTGGAGCTCCTACAATGAGCAGTTCTTC	CASSDGWSSYNEQFF
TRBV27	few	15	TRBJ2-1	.	TGTGCCAGCAGTTTAGTACAGGGAAGTTGGGGTGAGCAGTTCTTC	CASSLVQGSWGEQFF
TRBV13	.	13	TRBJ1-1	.	TGTGCCAGCAGCTTAGGGGCGGCCCGAGGAGCTTTCTTT	CASSLGAARGAFF
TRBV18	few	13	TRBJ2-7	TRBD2	TGTGCCAGCTCGCCCAGCGGGAGCTACGAGCAGTACTTC	CASSPSGSYEQYF
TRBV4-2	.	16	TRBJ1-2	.	TGTGCCAGCAGCCAAGAAAGAAGGGGAACTAACTATGGCTACACCTTC	CASSQERRGTNYGYTF
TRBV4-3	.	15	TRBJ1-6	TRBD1	TGCGCCAGCAGCCTTGGGACAGGGGAGAGTTCACCCCTCCACTTT	CASSLGTGESSPLHF